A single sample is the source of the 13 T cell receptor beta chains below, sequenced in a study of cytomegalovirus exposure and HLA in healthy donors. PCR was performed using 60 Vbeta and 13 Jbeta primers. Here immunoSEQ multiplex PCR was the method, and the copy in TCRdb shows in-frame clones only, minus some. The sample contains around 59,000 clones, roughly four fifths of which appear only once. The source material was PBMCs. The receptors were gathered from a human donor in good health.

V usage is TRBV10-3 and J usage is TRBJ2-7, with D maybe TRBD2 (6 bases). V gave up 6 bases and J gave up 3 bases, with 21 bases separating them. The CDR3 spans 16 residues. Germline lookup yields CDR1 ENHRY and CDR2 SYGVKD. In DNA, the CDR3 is TGTGCCATCAGCGGGCGGGGCACCGATCCTCGCTACGAGCAGTACTTC. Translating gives CAISGRGTDPRYEQYF.

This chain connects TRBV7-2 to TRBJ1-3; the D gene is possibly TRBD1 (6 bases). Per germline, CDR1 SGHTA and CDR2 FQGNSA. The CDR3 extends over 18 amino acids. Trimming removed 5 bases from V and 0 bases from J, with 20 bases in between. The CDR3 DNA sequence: TGTGCCAGCAGCCGTACAGGGACCACGTCGAACTCTGGAAACACCATATATTTT. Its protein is CASSRTGTTSNSGNTIYF.

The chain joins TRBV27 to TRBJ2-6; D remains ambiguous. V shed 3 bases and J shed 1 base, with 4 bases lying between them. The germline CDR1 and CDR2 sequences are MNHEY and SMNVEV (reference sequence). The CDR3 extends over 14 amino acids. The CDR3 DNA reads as TGTGCCAGCAGTTTCACATCTGGGGCCAACGTCCTGACTTTC. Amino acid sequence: CASSFTSGANVLTF.

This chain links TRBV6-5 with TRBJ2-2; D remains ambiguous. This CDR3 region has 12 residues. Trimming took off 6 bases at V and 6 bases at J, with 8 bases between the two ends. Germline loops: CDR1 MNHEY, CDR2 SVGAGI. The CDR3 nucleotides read TGTGCCAGCAGCCCCTTCGCCGGGGAGCTGTTTTTT. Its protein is CASSPFAGELFF.

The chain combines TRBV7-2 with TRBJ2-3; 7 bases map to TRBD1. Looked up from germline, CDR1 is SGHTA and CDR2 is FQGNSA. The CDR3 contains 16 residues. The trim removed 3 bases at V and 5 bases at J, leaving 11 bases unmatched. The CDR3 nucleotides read TGTGCCAGCAGCTTGTGGGACAGACTCATGAGAGATACGCAGTATTTT. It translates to CASSLWDRLMRDTQYF.

CDR3 coding DNA: TGTGTTAGCAAGGAGAGGCCGGCATACGAGCAGTACTTC. It translates to CVSKERPAYEQYF. The chain employs TRBV7-8 and TRBJ2-7; D not resolved. This CDR3 spans 13 amino acids. The germline V gene has CDR1 SGHVS and CDR2 FQNEAQ.

The CDR3 DNA sequence: TGTGCCAGCAGTGTCGGACAGAGCGATTACAATGAGCAGTTCTTC. As protein: CASSVGQSDYNEQFF. This chain links TRBV2 with TRBJ2-1; possibly TRBD1 for D (6 bases). This CDR3 spans 15 amino acids. Per germline, CDR1 SNHLY and CDR2 FYNNEI. V lost 4 bases to trimming and J lost 4 bases, with 14 bases between them. Using reference TRBV2 and TRBJ2-1 for the parts outside the CDR3, the full variable domain is EPEVTQTPSHQVTQMGQEVILRCVPISNHLYFYWYRQILGQKVEFLVSFYNNEISEKSEIFDDQFSVERPDGSNFTLKIRSTKLEDSAMYFCASSVGQSDYNEQFFGPGTRLTVL.

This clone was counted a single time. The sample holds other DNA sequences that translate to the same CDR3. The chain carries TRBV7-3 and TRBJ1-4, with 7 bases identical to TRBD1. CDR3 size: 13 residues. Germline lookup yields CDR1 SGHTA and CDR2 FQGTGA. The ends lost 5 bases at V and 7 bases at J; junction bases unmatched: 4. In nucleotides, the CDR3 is TGTGCCAGCAGCCAGGGGGTTGGTGAAAAACTGTTTTTT. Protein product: CASSQGVGEKLFF.

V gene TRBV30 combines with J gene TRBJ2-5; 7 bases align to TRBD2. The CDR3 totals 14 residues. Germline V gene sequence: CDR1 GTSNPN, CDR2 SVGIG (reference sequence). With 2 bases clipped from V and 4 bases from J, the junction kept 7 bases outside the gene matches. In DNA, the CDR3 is TGTGCCTGGAGTCATCTAGCGGTCCGAGAGACCCAGTACTTC. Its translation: CAWSHLAVRETQYF.

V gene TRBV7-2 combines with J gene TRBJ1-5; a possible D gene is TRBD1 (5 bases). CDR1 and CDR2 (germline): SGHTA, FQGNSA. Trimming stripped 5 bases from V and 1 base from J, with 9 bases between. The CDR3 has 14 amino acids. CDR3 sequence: CASSPGPSNQPQHF. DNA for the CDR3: TGTGCCAGCAGCCCAGGGCCGAGCAATCAGCCCCAGCATTTT.

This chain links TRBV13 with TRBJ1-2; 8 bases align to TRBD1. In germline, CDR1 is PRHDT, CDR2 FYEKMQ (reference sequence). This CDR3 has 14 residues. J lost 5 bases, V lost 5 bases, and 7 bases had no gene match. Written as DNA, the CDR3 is TGTGCCAGCAGCCTTGGACAGGGTGTGTATGGCTACACCTTC. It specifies CASSLGQGVYGYTF. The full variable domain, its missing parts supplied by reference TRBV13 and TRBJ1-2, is AAGVIQSPRHLIKEKRETATLKCYPIPRHDTVYWYQQGPGQDPQFLISFYEKMQSDKGSIPDRFSAQQFSDYHSELNMSSLELGDSALYFCASSLGQGVYGYTFGSGTRLTVV.

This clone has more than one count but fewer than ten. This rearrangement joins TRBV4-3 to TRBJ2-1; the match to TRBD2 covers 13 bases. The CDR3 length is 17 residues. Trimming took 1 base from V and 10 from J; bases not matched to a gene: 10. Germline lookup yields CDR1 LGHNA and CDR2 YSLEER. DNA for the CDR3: TGCGCCAGCAGCCAAGCCCAACTAGCGGGAGGGAGCAGGGAGCAGTTCTTC. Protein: CASSQAQLAGGSREQFF.

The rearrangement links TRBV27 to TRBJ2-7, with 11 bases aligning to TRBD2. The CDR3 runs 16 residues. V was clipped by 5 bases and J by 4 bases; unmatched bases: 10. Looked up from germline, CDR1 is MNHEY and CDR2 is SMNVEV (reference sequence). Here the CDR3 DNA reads TGTGCCAGCAGTAAAAGACTAGCGGGGTCGGAGTACGAGCAGTACTTC. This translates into CASSKRLAGSEYEQYF.